This TCR beta chain came from a study of T cells after yellow fever vaccination. The study's findings and limits: Some clonotypes were seen in both the CD4 and the CD8 compartments. These made up a small share and likely arose from convergent recombination.

After removal of 0 bases from V and 6 bases from J, the junction contained 2 bases not matched to a gene. This CDR3 spans 14 amino acids. Germline CDR1 is SGHAT and CDR2 is FQNNGV. 5'RACE template switching added a universal primer site and UMIs to TCR cDNA. TCRdb recomputed calls from the 5' RACE reads with MiXCR, one row per CDR3 protein. Among some 9,300 distinct CDR3 sequences listed, under 5.5% were seen once. This clonotype was observed at least ten times. The TCR sequence derives from a young man who received the YFV17D yellow fever vaccine. V is TRBV11-2 and J is TRBJ2-1, with 7 bases aligning to TRBD2. This specimen consisted of PBMCs, either bulk or a sorted T-cell subset (CD4+, CD8+, memory, or dextramer-sorted; not recorded which), obtained more than 13 days after the first yellow fever vaccination. DNA for the CDR3: TGTGCCAGCAGCTTAGATCTAGCGGCCAATGAGCAGTTCTTC. It translates to CASSLDLAANEQFF.